Each of the 29 T cell receptor beta chains below was sequenced from the same sample in a study of T-cell memory formation after mild COVID-19. From the 5' RACE reads, TCRdb called clonotypes with MiXCR, one entry per CDR3 protein. Among approximately 250,000 distinct CDR3 sequences, approximately 15% were seen once, and the ten largest hold roughly 21%. The sample consisted of PBMCs or a T cell subset sorted from them (not recorded which). These receptors were obtained from a young man who had mild COVID-19 (a few samples of this study predate the infection). Cell type and time point are not known.

There are many counts of this clonotype. The CDR3 DNA is TGTGCCAGCTCGTCGGAAGGTTTTAGCGCGGTAAATGAGCAGTTCTTC. It encodes CASSSEGFSAVNEQFF. V is TRBV18 and J is TRBJ2-1, with TRBD2 as a possible D gene (5 bases). CDR1 and CDR2 (germline): KGHSH, LQKENI. CDR3 size: 16 residues. Trimming cost V 6 bases and J 7 bases, with 22 bases left between them.

This clonotype was detected a few times. This chain uses TRBV3-1 with TRBJ1-2; possibly TRBD1 for D (5 bases). The CDR3 is made up of 13 amino acids. Germline loops: CDR1 LGHDT, CDR2 YNNKEL (reference sequence). V was cut by 5 bases and J by 2 bases, with 9 bases left in between. The CDR3 region is CASSFGQNYGYTF. In nucleotides, the CDR3 is TGTGCCAGCAGCTTTGGACAAAACTATGGCTACACCTTC. The entire variable domain, with the rest obtained from reference TRBV3-1 and TRBJ1-2, is as follows: DTAVSQTPKYLVTQMGNDKSIKCEQNLGHDTMYWYKQDSKKFLKIMFSYNNKELIINETVPNRFSPKSPDKAHLNLHINSLELGDSAVYFCASSFGQNYGYTFGSGTRLTVV.

CDR3 nucleotide sequence: TGTGCCAGCAGCTTAGATGGGTTCTCTGGAAACACCATATATTTT. Its protein product is CASSLDGFSGNTIYF. V is TRBV7-2 and J is TRBJ1-3, with unresolved D. Per germline, CDR1 SGHTA and CDR2 FQGNSA. Trimming stripped 1 base from V and 0 bases from J, with 7 bases between. This CDR3 has 15 amino acids.

Here the CDR3 DNA reads TGTGCCAGCAGACCAGACGGCTACGAGCAGTACTTC. Encoded protein: CASRPDGYEQYF. The chain has TRBV7-3 and TRBJ2-7, with D uncertain. Trimming took off 6 bases at V and 3 bases at J, with 9 bases between the two ends. The CDR3 length is 12 residues. Germline CDR1 SGHTA, CDR2 FQGTGA. Full variable domain (remainder filled in from reference TRBV7-3 and TRBJ2-7): GAGVSQTPSNKVTEKGKYVELRCDPISGHTALYWYRQSLGQGPEFLIYFQGTGAADDSGLPNDRFFAVRPEGSVSTLKIQRTERGDSAVYLCASRPDGYEQYFGPGTRLTVT.

There are many counts of this clonotype. CDR3 protein: CASSYTAGYTF. In DNA form, the CDR3 reads TGTGCCAGCAGCTACACAGCTGGCTACACCTTC. This chain uses TRBV7-9 with TRBJ1-2; no reliable D call. The germline CDR1 and CDR2 sequences are SEHNR and FQNEAQ (reference sequence). Between the trimmed V and J ends, which lost 4 bases and 7 bases, there was a span of 7 bases. This CDR3 has 11 amino acids.

The CDR3 nucleotides are TGTGCCAGCAGCCACACCGGGACTCCCCATGAGCAGTTCTTC. Translating gives CASSHTGTPHEQFF. The chain combines TRBV7-9 with TRBJ2-1; possibly TRBD2 for D (6 bases). The V end lost 5 bases, the J end lost 8 bases, and 16 bases lay between the germline ends. CDR1 and CDR2 (germline): SEHNR, FQNEAQ (reference sequence). The CDR3 totals 14 residues. Combining the CDR3 with reference TRBV7-9 and TRBJ2-1 gives the whole variable domain DTGVSQNPRHKITKRGQNVTFRCDPISEHNRLYWYRQTLGQGPEFLTYFQNEAQLEKSRLLSDRFSAERPKGSFSTLEIQRTEQGDSAMYLCASSHTGTPHEQFFGPGTRLTVL.

In its sample, this clonotype was seen many times. The V call is TRBV9, the J call TRBJ2-1; no clear D gene. This CDR3 spans 14 amino acids. From germline, CDR1 is SGDLS and CDR2 YYNGEE. Trimming pared 4 bases from V and 0 bases from J, leaving 8 bases between. DNA for the CDR3: TGTGCCAGCAGCAAACAAAGCTCCTACAATGAGCAGTTCTTC. It translates to CASSKQSSYNEQFF. Based on the CDR3 plus reference TRBV9 and TRBJ2-1, the full variable domain is DSGVTQTPKHLITATGQRVTLRCSPRSGDLSVYWYQQSLDQGLQFLIQYYNGEERAKGNILERFSAQQFPDLHSELNLSSLELGDSALYFCASSKQSSYNEQFFGPGTRLTVL.

This clonotype was observed a few times. CDR3 DNA: TGTGCCAGCAGCTTAGGGCAGGCTTGGTACGTC. Translating it yields CASSLGQAWYV. The chain uses TRBV7-3 and TRBJ2-7; D is ambiguous. CDR3 length: 11 residues. V was shortened by 2 bases and J by 12 bases, with 11 bases between the two germline ends. The germline V gene encodes CDR1 SGHTA and CDR2 FQGTGA.

This chain uses TRBV29-1 with TRBJ2-3; a possible D gene is TRBD1 (7 bases). Per the germline V gene, CDR1 is SQVTM and CDR2 is ANQGSEA. V was cut by 5 bases and J by 6 bases, with 15 bases left in between. This CDR3 contains 13 residues. The chain's CDR3 is CSVSRDSGDTQYF. CDR3 bases: TGCAGCGTTTCGAGGGACAGCGGGGATACGCAGTATTTT.

The chain links TRBV18 to TRBJ1-5; weak D call: TRBD1 (5 bases). The V gene's germline CDR1 is KGHSH and CDR2 LQKENI. The V gene lost 5 bases and the J gene lost 1 base, with 9 bases spanning the gap. The CDR3 has 14 amino acids. The CDR3 DNA reads TGTGCCAGCTCAATACAGGACAGCAATCAGCCCCAGCATTTT. Translation: CASSIQDSNQPQHF.

This clonotype was counted a few times. The chain combines TRBV4-1 with TRBJ2-1, with D perhaps matching TRBD1 or TRBD2 (6 bases each). Per germline, CDR1 MGHRA and CDR2 YSYEKL. Trimming removed 2 bases from V and 0 bases from J, with 8 bases in between. The CDR3 consists of 15 residues. CDR3 sequence: CASSQKGGSYNEQFF. CDR3 sequence (DNA): TGCGCCAGCAGCCAAAAGGGGGGCTCCTACAATGAGCAGTTCTTC.

The chain couples TRBV20-1 to TRBJ2-1, with D hard to call. The CDR3 extends over 13 amino acids. Germline V gene lookup returns CDR1 DFQATT and CDR2 SNEGSKA (reference sequence). The V gene lost 6 bases and the J gene lost 4 bases, with 13 bases spanning the gap. The CDR3 DNA is TGCAGTGCGAGACGGGCTAGTTACAATGAGCAGTTCTTC. This codes for CSARRASYNEQFF.

There are a few counts of this clonotype. V gene TRBV5-4 combines with J gene TRBJ1-4; D is uncertain. V was clipped by 4 bases and J by 8 bases, with 15 bases between them. The CDR3 runs to 14 residues. Germline lookup yields CDR1 SGHNT and CDR2 YYREEE (reference sequence). CDR3 bases: TGTGCCAGCAGCGGATGGGAGAGTGCCGAAAAACTGTTTTTT. Protein sequence: CASSGWESAEKLFF.

This clonotype was recorded a few times. The chain's CDR3 is CASRPDLGSGANVLTF. In nucleotides, the CDR3 is TGTGCCAGCAGGCCGGACCTCGGCTCTGGGGCCAACGTCCTGACTTTC. This chain links TRBV12-3 or TRBV12-4 with TRBJ2-6; D is unresolved. V lost 6 bases and J lost 0, with 12 bases in between. The CDR3 has 16 residues.

The chain joins TRBV5-5 to TRBJ2-7, with D unclear. The germline CDR1 and CDR2 sequences are SGHKS and YYEKEE (reference sequence). CDR3 length equals 13 residues. The V end lost 0 bases, the J end lost 5 bases, and 9 bases lay between the germline ends. In DNA form, the CDR3 reads TGTGCCAGCAGCTTGGTATCCCGGGACGAGCAGTACGTC. It specifies CASSLVSRDEQYV.

This clonotype was seen more than once but under ten times. The CDR3 spells CASSLTPRRTDTQYF. CDR3 sequence (DNA): TGTGCCAGCAGCCTGACCCCCAGACGCACAGATACGCAGTATTTT. V gene TRBV14 combines with J gene TRBJ2-3; the D is unclear. From germline, CDR1 is SGHDN and CDR2 FVKESK. V shed 4 bases and J shed 1 base, with 12 bases lying between them. The CDR3 consists of 15 residues.

The chain couples TRBV7-9 to TRBJ2-1, with a tentative D call TRBD2 (5 bases). The CDR3 loop spans 13 amino acids. Germline V gene lookup returns CDR1 SEHNR and CDR2 FQNEAQ (reference sequence). Trimming took 4 bases from V and 7 from J, leaving 11 bases between them. This CDR3 reads CASSSRTGNEQFF. The CDR3 nucleotides are TGTGCCAGCAGCTCGAGGACGGGGAATGAGCAGTTCTTC.

Comments on this clonotype: The junction departs from the called germline gene at one end, perhaps through a read error. The chain has TRBV5-1 and TRBJ2-2, with TRBD2 matching over 14 bases. Germline assignment: CDR1 SGHRS and CDR2 YFSETQ. This CDR3 is built from 18 residues. This chain's CDR3 is CASCFGTSGGPNTGELFF. The CDR3 nucleotides are TGCGCCAGCTGCTTTGGGACTAGCGGGGGCCCGAACACCGGGGAGCTGTTTTTT.

This chain links TRBV6-5 with TRBJ2-7, with TRBD2 identical over 12 bases. CDR1 and CDR2 (germline): MNHEY, SVGAGI. V shed 6 bases and J 2 bases; nucleotides not matched to a gene: 2. This CDR3 spans 14 amino acids. The CDR3 DNA reads TGTGCCAGCAGCCGGACTAGCGGGGCCTACGAGCAGTACTTC. Encoded protein: CASSRTSGAYEQYF.

This clonotype has just a few counts. This sequence joins TRBV20-1 and TRBJ2-5; the match to TRBD2 covers 7 bases. Germline CDR1 DFQATT, CDR2 SNEGSKA (reference sequence). The CDR3 runs to 13 residues. The ends lost 0 bases at V and 5 bases at J; junction bases unmatched: 3. This CDR3 is CSAREEAGETQYF. Here the CDR3 DNA reads TGCAGTGCTAGAGAGGAAGCGGGGGAGACCCAGTACTTC.

The gene calls are TRBV7-6 and TRBJ1-1, with TRBD1 as a possible D gene (5 bases). Trimming shortened V by 0 bases and J by 5 bases, and 10 bases separated the two germline ends. There are 14 residues in the CDR3. Germline values: CDR1 SGHVS, CDR2 FNYEAQ. The CDR3 DNA follows: TGTGCCAGCAGCTTAGCGGGAGGGGTAACTGAAGCTTTCTTT. Translation: CASSLAGGVTEAFF.

This clonotype showed up just a few times. The chain is built from TRBV20-1 and TRBJ1-2; D remains unclear. V dropped 0 bases and J dropped 6 bases, with 11 bases sitting between them. There are 13 residues in the CDR3. Per germline, CDR1 DFQATT and CDR2 SNEGSKA (reference sequence). CDR3 residues: CSARDLGENGYTF. CDR3 bases: TGCAGTGCTAGAGATCTGGGTGAGAATGGCTACACCTTC.

V gene TRBV24-1 combines with J gene TRBJ2-1; D remains unclear. Germline lookup yields CDR1 KGHDR and CDR2 SFDVKD. The V gene lost 2 bases and the J gene lost 3 bases, with 4 bases spanning the gap. This CDR3 is built from 13 residues. The CDR3 DNA reads as TGTGCCACCAGTGATTCTATCTACAATGAGCAGTTCTTC. Translated: CATSDSIYNEQFF.

The V gene is TRBV5-1, the J gene TRBJ1-2; perhaps TRBD1 as D (5 bases). The germline CDR1 and CDR2 sequences are SGHRS and YFSETQ. V was shortened by 4 bases and J by 6 bases, with 10 bases between the two germline ends. This CDR3 spans 12 amino acids. The CDR3: CASSEETDGYTF. The CDR3 nucleotides are TGCGCCAGCAGCGAGGAGACAGATGGCTACACCTTC.

This clonotype occurred a few times. The chain employs TRBV11-1 and TRBJ2-1, with D perhaps TRBD2 (6 bases). CDR3 length: 17 residues. Trimming took off 3 bases at V and 0 bases at J, with 15 bases between the two ends. CDR1 SGHAT and CDR2 FQDESV come from the germline V gene (reference sequence). This CDR3 reads CASSFGGIVSSYNEQFF. The CDR3 DNA follows: TGTGCCAGCAGCTTCGGAGGGATCGTGAGCTCCTACAATGAGCAGTTCTTC.

This clonotype was detected a few times. The chain has TRBV12-3 or TRBV12-4 and TRBJ2-7; D could derive from TRBD1 or TRBD2 (5 bases each). V lost 6 bases, J lost 7 bases, and 16 bases lay in between. CDR3 length equals 13 residues. The CDR3 here is CASRVGTGQEQYF. The DNA for the CDR3 is TGTGCCAGCAGGGTGGGGACGGGGCAGGAGCAGTACTTC.

In nucleotides, the CDR3 is TGCAGTGCTAGGAGGTTTGCAGGGGAAACAGATACGCAGTATTTT. This sequence encodes CSARRFAGETDTQYF. The chain is built from TRBV20-1 and TRBJ2-3, with D perhaps matching TRBD1 (6 bases). The germline V and J ends were trimmed by 3 bases and 3 bases, with 16 bases remaining between them. CDR3 length: 15 amino acids. The germline V gene encodes CDR1 DFQATT and CDR2 SNEGSKA (reference sequence).

V is TRBV7-8 and J is TRBJ1-5; 7 nucleotides align to TRBD1. The CDR3 is 17 amino acids. CDR1 and CDR2 from the germline V gene are SGHVS and FQNEAQ. Trimming removed 4 bases from V and 0 bases from J; junction bases left unmatched: 9. The CDR3 protein is CASSSDRVVGSNQPQHF. Written as DNA, the CDR3 is TGTGCCAGCAGCTCCGACAGGGTAGTAGGTAGCAATCAGCCCCAGCATTTT. The complete variable domain, with remaining parts taken from reference TRBV7-8 and TRBJ1-5, reads GAGVSQSPRYKVAKRGQDVALRCDPISGHVSLFWYQQALGQGPEFLTYFQNEAQLDKSGLPSDRFFAERPEGSVSTLKIQRTQQEDSAVYLCASSSDRVVGSNQPQHFGDGTRLSIL.

V usage is TRBV19 and J usage is TRBJ2-6; D perhaps matches TRBD2 (5 bases). CDR3 length: 16 residues. The V gene lost 3 bases and the J gene lost 0 bases, with 9 bases spanning the gap. Germline V gives CDR1 LNHDA, CDR2 SQIVND (reference sequence). The CDR3: CASSIRGTSGANVLTF. The CDR3 nucleotides read TGTGCCAGTAGTATTCGGGGAACCTCTGGGGCCAACGTCCTGACTTTC.